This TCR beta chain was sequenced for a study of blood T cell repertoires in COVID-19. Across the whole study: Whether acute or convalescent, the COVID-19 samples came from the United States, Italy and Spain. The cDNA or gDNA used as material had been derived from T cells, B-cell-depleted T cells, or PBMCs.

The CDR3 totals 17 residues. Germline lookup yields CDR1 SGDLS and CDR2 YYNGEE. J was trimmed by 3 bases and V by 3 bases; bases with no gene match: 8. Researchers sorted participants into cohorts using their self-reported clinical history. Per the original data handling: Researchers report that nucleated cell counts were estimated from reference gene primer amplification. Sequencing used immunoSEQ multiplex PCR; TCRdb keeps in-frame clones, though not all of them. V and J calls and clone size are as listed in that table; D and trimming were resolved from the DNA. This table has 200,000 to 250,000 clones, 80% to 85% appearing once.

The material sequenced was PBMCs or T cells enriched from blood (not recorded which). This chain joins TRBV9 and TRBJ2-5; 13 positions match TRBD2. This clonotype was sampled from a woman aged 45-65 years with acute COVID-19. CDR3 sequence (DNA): TGTGCCAGCAGCGCTGGGGGACTAGCGGGAACGAAAGAGACCCAGTACTTC. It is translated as CASSAGGLAGTKETQYF.